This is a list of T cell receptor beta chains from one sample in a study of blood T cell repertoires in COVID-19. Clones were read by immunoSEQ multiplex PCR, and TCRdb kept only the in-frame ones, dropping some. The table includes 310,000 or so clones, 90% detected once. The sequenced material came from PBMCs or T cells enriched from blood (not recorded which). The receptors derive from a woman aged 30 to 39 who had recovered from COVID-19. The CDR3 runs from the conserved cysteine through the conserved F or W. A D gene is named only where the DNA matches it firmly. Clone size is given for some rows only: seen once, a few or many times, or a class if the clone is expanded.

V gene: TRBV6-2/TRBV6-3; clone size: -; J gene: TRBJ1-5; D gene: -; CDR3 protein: CASSYQGSQPQHF; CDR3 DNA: TGTGCCAGCAGTTACCAGGGGAGTCAGCCCCAGCATTTT
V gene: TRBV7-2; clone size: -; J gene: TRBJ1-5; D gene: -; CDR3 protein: CATRGSNQPQHF; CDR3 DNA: TGTGCCACAAGGGGCAGCAATCAGCCCCAGCATTTT
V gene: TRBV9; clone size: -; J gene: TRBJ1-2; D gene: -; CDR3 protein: CASSVELGGNYGYTF; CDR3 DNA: TGTGCCAGCAGCGTAGAATTGGGAGGGAACTATGGCTACACCTTC
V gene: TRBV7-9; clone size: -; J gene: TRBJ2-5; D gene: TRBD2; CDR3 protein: CASSSILAGVLETQYF; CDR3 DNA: TGTGCCAGCAGCTCCATACTAGCGGGAGTGTTAGAGACCCAGTACTTC
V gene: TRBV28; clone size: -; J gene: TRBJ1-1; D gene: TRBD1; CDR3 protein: CASSGDSSYTEAFF; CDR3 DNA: TGTGCCAGCAGCGGGGACAGTTCCTACACTGAAGCTTTCTTT
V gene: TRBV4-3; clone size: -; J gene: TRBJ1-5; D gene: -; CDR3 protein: CASSQDLTTGSVGNQPQHF; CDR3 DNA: TGCGCCAGCAGCCAAGATTTAACCACAGGTAGTGTTGGCAATCAGCCCCAGCATTTT
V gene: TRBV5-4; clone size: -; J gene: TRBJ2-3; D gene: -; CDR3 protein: CASSLGWTDTDTQYF; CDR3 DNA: TGTGCCAGCAGCTTGGGCTGGACAGACACAGATACGCAGTATTTT
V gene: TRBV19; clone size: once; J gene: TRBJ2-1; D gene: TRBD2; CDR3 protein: CASTPTRLAGEDNEQFF; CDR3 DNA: TGTGCCAGTACCCCAACCCGACTAGCGGGAGAGGATAATGAGCAGTTCTTC
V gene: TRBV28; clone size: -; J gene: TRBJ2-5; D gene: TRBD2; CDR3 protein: CASSPTSGRLQETQYF; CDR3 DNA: TGTGCCAGCAGCCCCACTAGCGGGAGGCTCCAAGAGACCCAGTACTTC
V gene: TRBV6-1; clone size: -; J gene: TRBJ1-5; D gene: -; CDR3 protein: CASSEGEFGNQPQHF; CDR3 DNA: TGTGCCAGCAGTGAAGGGGAGTTCGGCAATCAGCCCCAGCATTTT
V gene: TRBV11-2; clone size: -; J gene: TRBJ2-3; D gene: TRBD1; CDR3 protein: CASSFGQGGTDTQYF; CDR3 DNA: TGTGCCAGCAGCTTCGGACAGGGTGGTACAGATACGCAGTATTTT
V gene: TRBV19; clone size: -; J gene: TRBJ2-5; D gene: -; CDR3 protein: CASSIAWRQETQYF; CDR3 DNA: TGTGCCAGTAGTATAGCGTGGAGGCAAGAGACCCAGTACTTC
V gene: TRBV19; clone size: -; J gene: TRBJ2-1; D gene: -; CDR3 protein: CASSITGRYNEQFF; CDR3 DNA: TGTGCCAGTAGTATAACTGGTCGATACAATGAGCAGTTCTTC
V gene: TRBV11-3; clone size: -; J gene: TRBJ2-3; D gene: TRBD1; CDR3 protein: CASSLGQGRADTQYF; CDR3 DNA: TGTGCCAGCAGCCTAGGACAGGGTAGAGCAGATACGCAGTATTTT
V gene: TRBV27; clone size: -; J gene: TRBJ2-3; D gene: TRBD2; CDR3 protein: CASSPGLAADTQYF; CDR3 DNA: TGTGCCAGCAGTCCCGGACTAGCAGCAGATACGCAGTATTTT
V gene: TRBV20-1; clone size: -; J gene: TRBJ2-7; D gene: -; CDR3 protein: CSASHGTSGRKQYF; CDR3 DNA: TGCAGTGCTAGTCACGGGACGTCGGGGAGGAAGCAGTACTTC
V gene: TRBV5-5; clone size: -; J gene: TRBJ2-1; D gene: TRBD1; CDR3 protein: CASSLGTGGNEQFF; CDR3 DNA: TGTGCCAGCAGCCTCGGGACAGGGGGAAATGAGCAGTTCTTC
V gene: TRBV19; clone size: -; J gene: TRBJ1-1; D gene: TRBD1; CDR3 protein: CASSTPQGAHTEAFF; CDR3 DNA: TGTGCCAGTAGTACCCCACAGGGGGCGCACACTGAAGCTTTCTTT
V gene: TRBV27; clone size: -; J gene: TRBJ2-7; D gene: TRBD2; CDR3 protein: CASIGAGVFYEQYF; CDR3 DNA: TGTGCCAGCATCGGAGCGGGAGTTTTCTACGAGCAGTACTTC
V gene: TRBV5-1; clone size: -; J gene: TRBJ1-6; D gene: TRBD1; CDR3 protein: CASSQRTGDSPLHF; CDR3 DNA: TGCGCCAGCAGCCAGAGGACAGGGGATTCACCCCTCCACTTT
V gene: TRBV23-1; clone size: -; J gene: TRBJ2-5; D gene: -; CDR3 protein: CASLKGHDQETQYF; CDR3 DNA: TGCGCCAGCCTAAAGGGACACGACCAAGAGACCCAGTACTTC
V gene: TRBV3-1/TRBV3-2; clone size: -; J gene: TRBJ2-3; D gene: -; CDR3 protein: CASSQFRTSGSRSDTQYF; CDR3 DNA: TGTGCCAGCAGCCAATTTCGGACCAGCGGCAGCAGGTCAGATACGCAGTATTTT
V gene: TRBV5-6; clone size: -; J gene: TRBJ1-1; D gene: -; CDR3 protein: CASSLGQGSTEAFF; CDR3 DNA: TGTGCCAGCAGCTTGGGGCAGGGGTCCACTGAAGCTTTCTTT
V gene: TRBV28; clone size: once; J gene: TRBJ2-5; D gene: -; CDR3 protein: CASRTGWETQYF; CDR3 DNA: TGTGCCAGCAGAACAGGGTGGGAGACCCAGTACTTC
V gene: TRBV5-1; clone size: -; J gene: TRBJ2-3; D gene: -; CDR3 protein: CASSLRELGTDTQYF; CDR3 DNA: TGCGCCAGCAGCTTGCGGGAGCTCGGCACAGATACGCAGTATTTT
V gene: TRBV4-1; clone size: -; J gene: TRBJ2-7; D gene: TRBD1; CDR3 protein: CASSQDDRGFSYEQYF; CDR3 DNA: TGCGCCAGCAGCCAAGACGACAGGGGATTCTCCTACGAGCAGTACTTC
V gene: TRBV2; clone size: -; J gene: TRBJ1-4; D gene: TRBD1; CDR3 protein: CASTSRDRGSDEKLFF; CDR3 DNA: TGTGCCAGCACTTCCCGGGACAGGGGAAGTGATGAAAAACTGTTTTTT
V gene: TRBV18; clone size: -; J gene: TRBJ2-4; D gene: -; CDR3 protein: CASSTGTRVAKNIQYF; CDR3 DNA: TGTGCCAGCTCAACTGGGACACGGGTAGCCAAAAACATTCAGTACTTC
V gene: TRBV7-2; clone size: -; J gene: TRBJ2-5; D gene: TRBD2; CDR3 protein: CASSSAGGPGETQYF; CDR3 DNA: TGTGCCAGCAGCTCGGCGGGAGGGCCCGGAGAGACCCAGTACTTC
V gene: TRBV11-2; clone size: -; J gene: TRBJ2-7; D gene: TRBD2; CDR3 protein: CASSASPPGTSKFEQYF; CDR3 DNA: TGTGCCAGCAGCGCTTCTCCACCCGGGACTAGTAAGTTCGAGCAGTACTTC
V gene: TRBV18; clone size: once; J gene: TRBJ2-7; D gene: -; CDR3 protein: CASSPRRGMYEQYF; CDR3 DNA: TGTGCCAGCTCACCACGGAGAGGGATGTACGAGCAGTACTTC
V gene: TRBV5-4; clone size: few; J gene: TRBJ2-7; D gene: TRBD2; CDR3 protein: CASSLGLAGDYEQYF; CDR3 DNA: TGTGCCAGCAGCTTGGGGCTAGCGGGAGACTACGAGCAGTACTTC
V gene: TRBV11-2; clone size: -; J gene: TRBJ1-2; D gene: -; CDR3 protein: CASSLERAPYTF; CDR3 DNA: TGTGCCAGCAGCTTAGAGAGGGCACCCTACACCTTC
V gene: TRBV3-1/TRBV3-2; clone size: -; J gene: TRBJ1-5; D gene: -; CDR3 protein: CASSQVSGVGQPQHF; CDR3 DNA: TGTGCCAGCAGCCAAGTTTCGGGGGTGGGTCAGCCCCAGCATTTT
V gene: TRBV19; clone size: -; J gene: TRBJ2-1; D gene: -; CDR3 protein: CASSIGYPTHSEQFF; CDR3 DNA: TGTGCCAGTAGTATAGGCTACCCCACACACAGTGAGCAGTTCTTC
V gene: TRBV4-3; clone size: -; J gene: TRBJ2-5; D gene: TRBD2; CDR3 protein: CASSQGTGGPEETQYF; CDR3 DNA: TGCGCCAGCAGCCAGGGGACGGGAGGGCCGGAGGAGACCCAGTACTTC
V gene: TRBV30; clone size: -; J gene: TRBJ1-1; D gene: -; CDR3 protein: CAWSLQGNTEAFF; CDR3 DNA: TGTGCCTGGTCCCTACAGGGGAACACTGAAGCTTTCTTT
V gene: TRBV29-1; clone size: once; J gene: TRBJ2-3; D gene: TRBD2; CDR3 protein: CSVDASGTKSDTQYF; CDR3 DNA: TGCAGCGTTGACGCTAGCGGGACTAAGTCAGATACGCAGTATTTT
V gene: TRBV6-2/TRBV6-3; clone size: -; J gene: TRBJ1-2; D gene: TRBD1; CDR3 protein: CASTPDRAEYYGYTF; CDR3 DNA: TGTGCCAGCACCCCGGACAGGGCAGAATACTATGGCTACACCTTC
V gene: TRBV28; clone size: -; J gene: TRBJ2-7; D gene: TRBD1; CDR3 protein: CASRKDGQGAYEQYF; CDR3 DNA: TGTGCCAGCAGGAAGGACGGACAGGGGGCCTACGAGCAGTACTTC
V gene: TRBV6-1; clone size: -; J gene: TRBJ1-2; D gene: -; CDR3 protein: CASSETGANYGYTF; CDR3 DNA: TGTGCCAGCAGTGAGACAGGAGCTAACTATGGCTACACCTTC
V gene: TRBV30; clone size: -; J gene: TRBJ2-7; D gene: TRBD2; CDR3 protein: CAWSEGLAGLSYEQYF; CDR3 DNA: TGTGCCTGGAGTGAGGGACTAGCGGGACTCTCCTACGAGCAGTACTTC
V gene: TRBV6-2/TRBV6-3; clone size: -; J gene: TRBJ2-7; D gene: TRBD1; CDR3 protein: CASSGQGMNYEQYF; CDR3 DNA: TGTGCCAGCAGCGGACAGGGGATGAACTACGAGCAGTACTTC
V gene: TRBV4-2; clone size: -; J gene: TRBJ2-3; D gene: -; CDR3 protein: CASSQLTGTDTQYF; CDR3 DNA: TGTGCCAGCAGCCAACTGACAGGCACAGATACGCAGTATTTT
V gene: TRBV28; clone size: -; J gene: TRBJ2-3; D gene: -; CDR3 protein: CASRPGEAGSDTQYF; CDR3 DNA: TGTGCCAGCAGACCGGGGGAGGCGGGGTCAGATACGCAGTATTTT
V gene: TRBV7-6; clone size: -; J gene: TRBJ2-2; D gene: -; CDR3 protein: CASSPQNTGELFF; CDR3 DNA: TGTGCCAGCAGCCCCCAAAACACCGGGGAGCTGTTTTTT
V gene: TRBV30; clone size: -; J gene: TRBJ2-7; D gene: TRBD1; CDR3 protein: CAWNLRGTGSAEQYF; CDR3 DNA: TGTGCCTGGAACCTACGTGGGACAGGGTCCGCCGAGCAGTACTTC
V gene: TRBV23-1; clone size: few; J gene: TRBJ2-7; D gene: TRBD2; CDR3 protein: CASKIGGRAYEQYF; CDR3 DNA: TGCGCCAGCAAAATCGGCGGGAGGGCCTACGAGCAGTACTTC
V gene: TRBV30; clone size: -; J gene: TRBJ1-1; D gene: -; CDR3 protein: CAWKTGHLNTEAFF; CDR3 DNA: TGTGCCTGGAAGACCGGACACCTGAACACTGAAGCTTTCTTT
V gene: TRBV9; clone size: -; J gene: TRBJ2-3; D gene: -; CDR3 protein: CASSASISWDTQYF; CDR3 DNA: TGTGCCAGCAGCGCATCCATTAGTTGGGATACGCAGTATTTT